The rows below give T cell receptor beta chains drawn from one sample of a study of OX40 agonist ivuxolimab in advanced cancers. Sequencing was performed with immunoSEQ multiplex PCR; in TCRdb, only in-frame clones are kept and a portion is missing. The table records more than 60,000 clones, approximately 90% of them present only once. The specimen was CD4+ or CD8+ T cells sorted from blood, collected in a trial of the OX40 agonist ivuxolimab. The receptor set was obtained from an adult with an advanced solid tumor such as melanoma, head and neck, liver or kidney cancer. Both conserved end residues are trimmed from each CDR3. The order of the fields is clone size, J gene, V gene, CDR3 protein. Only part of the rows carry a size: once, few, many, or a class if the clone is expanded.

size: once
J: TRBJ1-5
V: TRBV7-2
CDR3: ASSLGQPGGQPQH

size: .
J: TRBJ1-5
V: TRBV19
CDR3: ASSTPFPSNQPQH

size: .
J: TRBJ1-4
V: TRBV27
CDR3: ASSSSRSGINEKLF

size: .
J: TRBJ2-7
V: TRBV6-1
CDR3: AARGYEQY

size: .
J: TRBJ2-1
V: TRBV9
CDR3: ASSVPNRLAGHHNEQF

size: .
J: TRBJ2-3
V: TRBV10-1
CDR3: ASSAPGTRILDTQY

size: once
J: TRBJ2-1
V: TRBV11-2
CDR3: ASSLDPPYRNEQF

size: .
J: TRBJ2-7
V: TRBV27
CDR3: ASSFRREFSYEQY

size: .
J: TRBJ2-7
V: TRBV6-4
CDR3: ASSDSRDVVYEQY

size: few
J: TRBJ1-5
V: TRBV28
CDR3: ASSAGGLNQPQH

size: .
J: TRBJ2-7
V: TRBV5-5
CDR3: ASSFGGLSYEQY

size: .
J: TRBJ1-2
V: TRBV10-1
CDR3: ASSPAGSHYGYT

size: .
J: TRBJ2-7
V: TRBV28
CDR3: ASSSDDRGPYEQY

size: .
J: TRBJ2-5
V: TRBV15
CDR3: ATSRDRLASGRGETQY

size: .
J: TRBJ1-2
V: TRBV6-1
CDR3: ASSEAGTYGYT

size: .
J: TRBJ2-5
V: TRBV5-1
CDR3: ASSLTPGASETQY

size: .
J: TRBJ2-7
V: TRBV5-1
CDR3: ASSTESYEQY

size: .
J: TRBJ2-7
V: TRBV13
CDR3: ASSLFDRGVYEQY

size: .
J: TRBJ2-1
V: TRBV11-3
CDR3: ASSLEAGPYNEQF

size: .
J: TRBJ2-7
V: TRBV9
CDR3: ASSEGGDPYEQY

size: once
J: TRBJ2-5
V: TRBV27
CDR3: ASSTLAGTQETQY

size: .
J: TRBJ1-1
V: TRBV5-1
CDR3: ASSLETPRTGLNTEAF

size: .
J: TRBJ1-6
V: TRBV6-1
CDR3: ASSAREYNSPLH

size: .
J: TRBJ1-5
V: TRBV6-5
CDR3: ASRALLGANQPQH

size: .
J: TRBJ2-1
V: TRBV9
CDR3: ASSVGLAGLNNEQF

size: .
J: TRBJ1-4
V: TRBV5-4
CDR3: ASSGGTANEKLF

size: .
J: TRBJ2-3
V: TRBV7-2
CDR3: ASSGYYLVHLGHTDTQY

size: once
J: TRBJ2-1
V: TRBV7-9
CDR3: ASSLVSSGRLHEQF

size: .
J: TRBJ2-3
V: TRBV27
CDR3: ASSPAGLAHTQY

size: .
J: TRBJ2-1
V: TRBV9
CDR3: ASSTSGGLYNEQF

size: .
J: TRBJ2-7
V: TRBV15
CDR3: ATSRDWNEQY

size: .
J: TRBJ2-7
V: TRBV5-1
CDR3: ASSLRRGNYEQY

size: .
J: TRBJ2-1
V: TRBV7-9
CDR3: ASSFASGGSNEQF

size: .
J: TRBJ1-5
V: TRBV19
CDR3: ASSIYRGLHDRNQPQH

size: .
J: TRBJ2-7
V: TRBV27
CDR3: ASSSSYEQY

size: .
J: TRBJ1-5
V: TRBV27
CDR3: ASSLGPGGGSQPQH

size: few
J: TRBJ1-5
V: TRBV6-1
CDR3: ASSELWDTGFWQPQH

size: .
J: TRBJ2-2
V: TRBV19
CDR3: ASSIGTRSNTGELF

size: .
J: TRBJ2-3
V: TRBV9
CDR3: ASSPTSGDADTQY

size: .
J: TRBJ2-7
V: TRBV11-2
CDR3: ASTSFGAKGTYEQY

size: .
J: TRBJ2-5
V: TRBV9
CDR3: ASSPEAGRGETQY

size: .
J: TRBJ2-3
V: TRBV7-9
CDR3: ASSLDWDGLTDTQY

size: .
J: TRBJ1-4
V: TRBV2
CDR3: ASSVGSTNEKLF

size: .
J: TRBJ2-3
V: TRBV27
CDR3: ASSPSGRSSGTQY

size: .
J: TRBJ1-2
V: TRBV28
CDR3: ATPHKSGHT

size: few
J: TRBJ2-7
V: TRBV27
CDR3: ASSLSASGSSEQY

size: few
J: TRBJ2-1
V: TRBV7-9
CDR3: ASSSWGLGLVPYNEQF

size: .
J: TRBJ2-7
V: TRBV19
CDR3: ASSIASGSTYEQY

size: .
J: TRBJ1-2
V: TRBV27
CDR3: ASSVTGTGGNGYT

size: .
J: TRBJ1-2
V: TRBV6-5
CDR3: ASSSQGAGYGYT

size: few
J: TRBJ2-7
V: TRBV27
CDR3: ASSLSGGQLDYEQY

size: .
J: TRBJ2-3
V: TRBV9
CDR3: ASSVAAGSTDTQY

size: .
J: TRBJ1-4
V: TRBV2
CDR3: ASSEKGATDITTNEKLF

size: once
J: TRBJ2-7
V: TRBV6-5
CDR3: ASSYSRTPGEQY

size: once
J: TRBJ2-1
V: TRBV10-1
CDR3: ASQRDGADEQF

size: once
J: TRBJ1-4
V: TRBV7-2
CDR3: ASSPESVRGEKLF

size: .
J: TRBJ2-7
V: TRBV5-4
CDR3: ASSLGLGEQY

size: few
J: TRBJ1-5
V: TRBV30
CDR3: AWSVGPSVRNQPQH